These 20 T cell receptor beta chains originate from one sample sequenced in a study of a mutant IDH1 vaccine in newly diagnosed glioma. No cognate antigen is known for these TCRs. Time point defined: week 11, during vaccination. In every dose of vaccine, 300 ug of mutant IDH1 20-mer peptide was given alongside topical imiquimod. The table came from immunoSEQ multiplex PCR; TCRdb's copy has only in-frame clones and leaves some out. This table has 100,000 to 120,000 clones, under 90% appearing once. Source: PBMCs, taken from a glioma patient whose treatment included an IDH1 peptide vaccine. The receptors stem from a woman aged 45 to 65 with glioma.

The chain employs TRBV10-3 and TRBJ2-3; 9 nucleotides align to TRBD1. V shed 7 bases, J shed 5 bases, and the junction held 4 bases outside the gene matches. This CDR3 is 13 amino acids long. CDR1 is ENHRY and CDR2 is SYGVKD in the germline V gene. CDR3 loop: CAITDRGEDTQYF. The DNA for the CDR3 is TGTGCCATCACAGACAGGGGGGAAGATACGCAGTATTTT.

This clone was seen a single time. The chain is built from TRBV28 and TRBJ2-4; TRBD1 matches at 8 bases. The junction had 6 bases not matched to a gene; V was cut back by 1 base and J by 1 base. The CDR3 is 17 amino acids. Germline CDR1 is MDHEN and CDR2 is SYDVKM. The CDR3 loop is CASSLSGQGSAKNIQYF. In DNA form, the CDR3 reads TGTGCCAGCAGTTTATCCGGACAGGGTAGTGCCAAAAACATTCAGTACTTC.

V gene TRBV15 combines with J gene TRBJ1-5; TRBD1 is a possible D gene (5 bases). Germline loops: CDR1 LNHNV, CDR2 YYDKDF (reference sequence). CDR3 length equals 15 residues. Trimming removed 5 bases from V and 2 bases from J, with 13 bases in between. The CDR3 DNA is TGTGCCACCAGCCAACCGGGGGTACGCAATCAGCCCCAGCATTTT. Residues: CATSQPGVRNQPQHF.

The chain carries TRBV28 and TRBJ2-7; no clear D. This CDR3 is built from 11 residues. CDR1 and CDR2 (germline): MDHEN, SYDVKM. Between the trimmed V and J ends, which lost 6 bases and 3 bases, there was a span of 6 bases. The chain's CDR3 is CASSFDYEQYF. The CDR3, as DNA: TGTGCCAGCAGCTTTGACTACGAGCAGTACTTC.

CDR3: CASSLSAAGGFDGYTF. The CDR3 nucleotides read TGTGCCAGCAGCTTAAGCGCGGCAGGGGGCTTCGATGGCTACACCTTC. This chain connects TRBV7-3 to TRBJ1-2; 8 bases agree with TRBD1. V was pared by 1 base and J by 6 bases, with 10 bases of the junction left unmatched. The CDR3 spans 16 residues. Germline-derived CDR1 and CDR2 are SGHTA and FQGTGA.

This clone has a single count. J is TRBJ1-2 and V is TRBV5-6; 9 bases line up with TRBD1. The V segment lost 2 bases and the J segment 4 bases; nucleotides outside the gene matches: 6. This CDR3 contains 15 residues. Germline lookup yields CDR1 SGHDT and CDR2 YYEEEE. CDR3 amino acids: CASSFLSDRGYGYTF. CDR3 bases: TGTGCCAGCAGCTTCCTCTCGGACAGGGGCTATGGCTACACCTTC.

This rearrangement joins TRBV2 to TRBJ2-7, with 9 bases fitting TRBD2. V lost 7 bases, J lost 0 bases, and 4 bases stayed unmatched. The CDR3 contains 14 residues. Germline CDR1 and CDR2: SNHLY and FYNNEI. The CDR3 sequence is CASTASGTSYEQYF. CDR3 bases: TGTGCCAGCACCGCTAGCGGGACCTCCTACGAGCAGTACTTC.

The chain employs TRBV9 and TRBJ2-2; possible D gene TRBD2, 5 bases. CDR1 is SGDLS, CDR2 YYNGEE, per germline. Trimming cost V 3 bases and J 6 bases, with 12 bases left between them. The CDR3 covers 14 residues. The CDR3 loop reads CASSGVRGPGELFF. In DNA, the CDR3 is TGTGCCAGCAGCGGGGTGAGAGGGCCCGGGGAGCTGTTTTTT.

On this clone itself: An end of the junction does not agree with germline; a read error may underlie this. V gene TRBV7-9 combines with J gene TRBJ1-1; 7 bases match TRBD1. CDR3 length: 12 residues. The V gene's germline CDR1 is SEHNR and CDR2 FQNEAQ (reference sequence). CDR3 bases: TGTGCCGGCAGGCCAGACAGGGTAGAAGCTTTCTTT. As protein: CAGRPDRVEAFF.

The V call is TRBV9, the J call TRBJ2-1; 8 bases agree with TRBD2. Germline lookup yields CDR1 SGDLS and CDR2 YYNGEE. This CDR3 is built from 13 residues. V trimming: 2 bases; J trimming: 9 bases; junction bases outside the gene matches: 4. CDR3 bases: TGTGCCAGCAGCGTTCTAGCGGGCACTGAGCAGTTCTTC. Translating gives CASSVLAGTEQFF.

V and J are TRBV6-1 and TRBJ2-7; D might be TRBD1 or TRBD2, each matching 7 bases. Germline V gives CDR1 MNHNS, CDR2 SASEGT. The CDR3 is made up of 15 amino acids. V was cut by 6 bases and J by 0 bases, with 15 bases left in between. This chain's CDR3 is CASRSDREGSYEQYF. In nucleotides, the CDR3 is TGTGCCAGCAGGAGCGACAGGGAGGGCTCCTACGAGCAGTACTTC.

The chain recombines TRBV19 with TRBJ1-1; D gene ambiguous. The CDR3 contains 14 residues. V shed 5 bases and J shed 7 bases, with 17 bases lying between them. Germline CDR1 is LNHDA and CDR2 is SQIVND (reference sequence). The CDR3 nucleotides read TGTGCCAGTAGTTTCCGGCCCCCAGAGGTTGAAGCTTTCTTT. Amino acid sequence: CASSFRPPEVEAFF.

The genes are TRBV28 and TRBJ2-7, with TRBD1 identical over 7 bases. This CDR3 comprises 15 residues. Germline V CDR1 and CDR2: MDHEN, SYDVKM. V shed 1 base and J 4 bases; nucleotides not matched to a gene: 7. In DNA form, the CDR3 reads TGTGCCAGCAGTTTATCTCGAGGGGGCAGTTACGAGCAGTACTTC. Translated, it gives CASSLSRGGSYEQYF. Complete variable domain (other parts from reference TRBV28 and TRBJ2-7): DVKVTQSSRYLVKRTGEKVFLECVQDMDHENMFWYRQDPGLGLRLIYFSYDVKMKEKGDIPEGYSVSREKKERFSLILESASTNQTSMYLCASSLSRGGSYEQYFGPGTRLTVT.

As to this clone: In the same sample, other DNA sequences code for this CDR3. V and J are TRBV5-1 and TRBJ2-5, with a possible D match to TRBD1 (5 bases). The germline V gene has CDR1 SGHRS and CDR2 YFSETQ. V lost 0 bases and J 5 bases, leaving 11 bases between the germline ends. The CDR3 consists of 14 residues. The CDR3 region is CASSLAQKGETQYF. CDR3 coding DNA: TGCGCCAGCAGCTTGGCTCAGAAGGGGGAGACCCAGTACTTC.

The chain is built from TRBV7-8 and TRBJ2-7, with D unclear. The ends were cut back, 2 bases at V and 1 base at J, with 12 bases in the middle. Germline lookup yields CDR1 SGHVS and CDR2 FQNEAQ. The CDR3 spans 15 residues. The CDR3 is CASSLIWGPSYEQYF. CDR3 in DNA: TGTGCCAGCAGCTTAATCTGGGGTCCATCCTACGAGCAGTACTTC.

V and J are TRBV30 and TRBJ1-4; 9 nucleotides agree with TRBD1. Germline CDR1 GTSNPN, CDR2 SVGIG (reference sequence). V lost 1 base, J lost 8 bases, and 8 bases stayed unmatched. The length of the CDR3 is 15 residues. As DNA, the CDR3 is TGTGCCTGGAGTGATACAGGGGGCGGGCACGAAAAACTGTTTTTT. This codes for CAWSDTGGGHEKLFF. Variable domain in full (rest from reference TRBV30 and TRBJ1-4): SQTIHQWPATLVQPVGSPLSLECTVEGTSNPNLYWYRQAAGRGLQLLFYSVGIGQISSEVPQNLSASRPQDRQFILSSKKLLLSDSGFYLCAWSDTGGGHEKLFFGSGTQLSVL.

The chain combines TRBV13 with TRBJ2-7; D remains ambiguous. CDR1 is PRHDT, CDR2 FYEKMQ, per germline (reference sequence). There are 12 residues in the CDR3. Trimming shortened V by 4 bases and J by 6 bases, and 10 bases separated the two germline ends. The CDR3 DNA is TGTGCCAGCAGCTCCCAGGCGGCCGAGCAGTACTTC. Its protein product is CASSSQAAEQYF.

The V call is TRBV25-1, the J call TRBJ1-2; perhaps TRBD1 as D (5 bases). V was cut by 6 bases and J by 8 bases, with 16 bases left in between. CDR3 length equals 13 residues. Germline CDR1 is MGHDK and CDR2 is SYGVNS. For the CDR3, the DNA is TGTGCCAGCAGCCCGCGCAGGGCTGACGGCTACACCTTC. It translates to CASSPRRADGYTF.

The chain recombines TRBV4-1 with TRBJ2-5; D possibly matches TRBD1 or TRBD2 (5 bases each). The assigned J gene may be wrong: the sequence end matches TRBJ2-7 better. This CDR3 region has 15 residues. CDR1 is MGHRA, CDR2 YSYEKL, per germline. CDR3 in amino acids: CASSQAGTVTYEQYF. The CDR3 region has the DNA TGCGCCAGCAGCCAAGCCGGGACGGTGACCTACGAGCAGTACTTC.

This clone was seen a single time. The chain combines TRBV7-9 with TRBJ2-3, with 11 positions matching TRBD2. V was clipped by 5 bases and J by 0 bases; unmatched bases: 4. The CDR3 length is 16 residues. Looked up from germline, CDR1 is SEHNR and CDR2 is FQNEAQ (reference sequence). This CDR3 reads CASSAGLAVSTDTQYF. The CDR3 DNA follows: TGTGCCAGCAGCGCGGGACTAGCGGTGAGCACAGATACGCAGTATTTT.